One sample yielded the 7 T cell receptor beta chains listed below, sequenced in a study of identical twins. TCRdb redid the calling of the 5' RACE reads with MiXCR, one entry per CDR3 protein. This table holds 600,000 to 700,000 distinct CDR3 sequences, about 20% found once. The same sample was also studied in work on T cells expressing NK-cell markers.

Sequenced sample: PBMCs. These receptors originate from a woman younger than 35 in good health.

The chain employs TRBV7-9 and TRBJ1-5; D perhaps matches TRBD1 (5 bases). CDR1 SEHNR and CDR2 FQNEAQ come from the germline V gene (reference sequence). The CDR3 length is 14 residues. Trimming removed 5 bases at V and 5 bases at J, with 13 bases between. Written as DNA, the CDR3 is TGTGCCAGCAGCCGATCAGGGTATCATCAGCCCCAGCATTTT. Protein: CASSRSGYHQPQHF. The entire variable domain, with the rest obtained from reference TRBV7-9 and TRBJ1-5, is as follows: DTGVSQNPRHKITKRGQNVTFRCDPISEHNRLYWYRQTLGQGPEFLTYFQNEAQLEKSRLLSDRFSAERPKGSFSTLEIQRTEQGDSAMYLCASSRSGYHQPQHFGDGTRLSIL.

The table lists this clonotype with a few counts. The rearrangement links TRBV6-2 or TRBV6-3 to TRBJ2-1; TRBD2 is a possible D gene (6 bases). Trimming stripped 11 bases from V and 1 base from J, with 12 bases between. Looked up from germline, CDR1 is MNHEY and CDR2 is SVGEGT. The CDR3 is made up of 13 amino acids. CDR3 loop: CAGGTSSYNEQFF. CDR3 in DNA: TGTGCCGGGGGGACTTCTTCCTACAATGAGCAGTTCTTC.

The chain couples TRBV2 to TRBJ1-1, with TRBD1 identical over 7 bases. V shed 2 bases, J shed 2 bases, and the junction held 8 bases outside the gene matches. The CDR3 runs 16 residues. Germline V lookup: CDR1 SNHLY, CDR2 FYNNEI. The CDR3: CASSEIVGTVNTEAFF. In DNA form, the CDR3 reads TGTGCCAGCAGTGAAATTGTCGGGACAGTCAACACTGAAGCTTTCTTT. The full variable domain, in which reference TRBV2 and TRBJ1-1 provide the parts outside the CDR3, is EPEVTQTPSHQVTQMGQEVILRCVPISNHLYFYWYRQILGQKVEFLVSFYNNEISEKSEIFDDQFSVERPDGSNFTLKIRSTKLEDSAMYFCASSEIVGTVNTEAFFGQGTRLTVV.

The rearrangement uses TRBV20-1 and TRBJ2-3; the D gene is possibly TRBD2 (6 bases). This CDR3 has 13 amino acids. The germline V and J ends were trimmed by 3 bases and 2 bases, with 9 bases remaining between them. CDR1 and CDR2 from the germline V gene are DFQATT and SNEGSKA (reference sequence). DNA of the CDR3: TGCAGTGCTAGGGGGGACTCCACAGATACGCAGTATTTT. This translates into CSARGDSTDTQYF.

The CDR3 nucleotides read TGCAGCGTCGGGGGACAGGGGGCGAACACCGGGGAGCTGTTTTTT. Protein: CSVGGQGANTGELFF. The V call is TRBV29-1, the J call TRBJ2-2; TRBD1 matches 11 bases. In germline, CDR1 is SQVTM, CDR2 ANQGSEA. Losses at the gene ends were 6 bases for V and 0 bases for J; bases not matched to a gene: 3. This CDR3 contains 15 residues.

This clonotype occurred a few times. V gene TRBV9 combines with J gene TRBJ2-7; no definite D call. The CDR3 sequence is 14 residues long. V shed 4 bases and J shed 6 bases, with 17 bases lying between them. CDR1 SGDLS and CDR2 YYNGEE come from the germline V gene. In DNA form, the CDR3 reads TGTGCCAGCAGCCCCGGTATAAAACTCGCCGAGCAGTACTTC. It yields the protein CASSPGIKLAEQYF.

This clonotype was seen at least ten times. The chain links TRBV2 to TRBJ1-1; TRBD1 is a possible D gene (6 bases). The CDR3 extends over 11 amino acids. Germline CDR1 and CDR2: SNHLY and FYNNEI. V lost 11 bases, J lost 4 bases, and 11 bases lay in between. CDR3 sequence (DNA): TGTGCCCTCCGAGGGGGCACTGAAGCTTTCTTT. It translates to CALRGGTEAFF.